This T cell receptor (beta chain) is drawn from a study of T cells after yellow fever vaccination. Remarks on this clonotype: Its antigen remains unknown.

Overall study results and limits: Any FACS-sorted repertoire could hold abundant clonotypes that contaminate it from the bulk population.

From germline, CDR1 is LNHNV and CDR2 YYDKDF (reference sequence). The CDR3 covers 14 residues. With 6 bases removed from V and 0 bases from J, the gap between germline ends came to 9 bases. TCRdb reprocessed the 5' RACE reads via MiXCR and lists one record per CDR3 protein. The sample includes some 670,000 distinct CDR3 sequences, about 12% of them seen just once. The rearrangement links TRBV15 to TRBJ2-1; unclear D gene. This sequence was found in a man younger than 40 who received the YFV17D yellow fever vaccine. The source was PBMCs, collected on the day of the yellow fever booster vaccination. The CDR3 loop is CATSTISSYNEQFF. For the CDR3, the DNA is TGTGCCACCAGTACGATTAGCTCCTACAATGAGCAGTTCTTC.